These 27 T cell receptor beta chains came from one sample sequenced in a study of T cell responses to AZD1222 COVID-19 vaccine. The table came from immunoSEQ multiplex PCR; TCRdb's copy has only in-frame clones and leaves some out. The table shows 200,000 or so clones, with 92% occurring only once. The input for sequencing was peripheral blood, taken on day 0 of AZD1222 vaccination. The receptors here all came from an adult in good health.

The chain links TRBV5-1 to TRBJ2-2; perhaps D is TRBD1 or TRBD2 (5 bases each). The V end lost 4 bases, the J end lost 4 bases, and 11 bases lay between the germline ends. Germline V gives CDR1 SGHRS, CDR2 YFSETQ. There are 14 residues in the CDR3. The CDR3 here is CASSMAGSTGELFF. In DNA, the CDR3 is TGCGCCAGCAGCATGGCAGGGAGCACCGGGGAGCTGTTTTTT. Supplemented by reference TRBV5-1 and TRBJ2-2, the full variable domain reads KAGVTQTPRYLIKTRGQQVTLSCSPISGHRSVSWYQQTPGQGLQFLFEYFSETQRNKGNFPGRFSGRQFSNSRSEMNVSTLELGDSALYLCASSMAGSTGELFFGEGSRLTVL.

The chain combines TRBV19 with TRBJ1-1; D may be TRBD1 (5 bases). CDR1 is LNHDA, CDR2 SQIVND, per germline (reference sequence). This CDR3 has 17 residues. V gave up 1 base and J gave up 0 bases, with 15 bases separating them. CDR3 nucleotides: TGTGCCAGTAGTATAGGCGGGGCCGGGGGGATGAACACTGAAGCTTTCTTT. Translated, it gives CASSIGGAGGMNTEAFF.

The chain has TRBV15 and TRBJ2-1; weak D call: TRBD2 (5 bases). The CDR3 extends over 16 amino acids. CDR1 and CDR2 from the germline V gene are LNHNV and YYDKDF (reference sequence). Between the trimmed V and J ends, which lost 4 bases and 4 bases, there was a span of 17 bases. In DNA form, the CDR3 reads TGTGCCACCAGCATTCAAGCGGAGGCCGTTTACAATGAGCAGTTCTTC. It is translated as CATSIQAEAVYNEQFF.

The chain joins TRBV19 to TRBJ1-5, with D possibly TRBD1 on 5 matching bases. Germline values: CDR1 LNHDA, CDR2 SQIVND (reference sequence). Trimming removed 5 bases at V and 3 bases at J, with 17 bases between. The CDR3 sequence is 16 residues long. The CDR3 DNA sequence: TGTGCCAGTAGTGACGGAGGGACGGTACTCAATCAGCCCCAGCATTTT. Its translation: CASSDGGTVLNQPQHF.

The CDR3 protein is CASSLVAVSYEQYF. CDR3 nucleotide sequence: TGTGCCAGCAGCTTAGTTGCCGTCTCCTACGAGCAGTACTTC. V is TRBV7-2 and J is TRBJ2-7, with D unclear. The germline CDR1 and CDR2 sequences are SGHTA and FQGNSA. The CDR3 sequence is 14 residues long. Deletions cut 1 base from V and 0 bases from J, with 7 bases between.

The CDR3 loop is CASSQDRVELLDTQYF. The DNA for the CDR3 is TGCGCCAGCAGCCAAGATCGGGTCGAACTCCTGGATACGCAGTATTTT. The rearrangement uses TRBV4-1 and TRBJ2-3; D unresolved. V was trimmed by 0 bases and J by 6 bases, leaving 16 bases between them. This CDR3 spans 16 amino acids. Per the germline V gene, CDR1 is MGHRA and CDR2 is YSYEKL.

The gene calls are TRBV27 and TRBJ2-1; TRBD1 aligns across 7 bases. This CDR3 is 15 amino acids long. V lost 5 bases, J lost 7 bases, and 11 bases stayed unmatched. Germline V gene data show CDR1 as MNHEY and CDR2 as SMNVEV (reference sequence). In DNA, the CDR3 is TGTGCCAGCAGTCTCCACAGGGGAAAGGGGAATGAGCAGTTCTTC. It translates to CASSLHRGKGNEQFF.

The rearrangement links TRBV24-1 to TRBJ1-2; D call uncertain. Germline V CDR1 and CDR2: KGHDR, SFDVKD. This CDR3 contains 13 residues. V shed 6 bases and J shed 8 bases, with 15 bases lying between them. The CDR3 spells CATSSDGLRGYTF. DNA for the CDR3: TGTGCCACCAGTTCCGACGGACTGAGGGGCTACACCTTC.

V is TRBV9 and J is TRBJ2-3; D gene ambiguous. CDR1 and CDR2 (germline): SGDLS, YYNGEE. The CDR3 is made up of 13 amino acids. The V end was cut by 1 base, the J end by 4 bases, with 7 bases between. CDR3 DNA: TGTGCCAGCAGCGTACGGTCGCCAGATACGCAGTATTTT. It translates to CASSVRSPDTQYF.

This clone appeared a few times. DNA for the CDR3: TGTGCCAGCAGCCCCCCCACTGCGGGGGGCCAAGAGACCCAGTACTTC. Residues: CASSPPTAGGQETQYF. V gene TRBV13 combines with J gene TRBJ2-5, with 8 bases that match TRBD2. CDR3 length: 16 amino acids. The J segment lost 1 base and the V segment lost 5 bases, leaving 9 bases of the junction unmatched. CDR1 and CDR2 from the germline V gene are PRHDT and FYEKMQ (reference sequence). Together with reference TRBV13 and TRBJ2-5, the CDR3 gives the full variable domain: AAGVIQSPRHLIKEKRETATLKCYPIPRHDTVYWYQQGPGQDPQFLISFYEKMQSDKGSIPDRFSAQQFSDYHSELNMSSLELGDSALYFCASSPPTAGGQETQYFGPGTRLLVL.

The CDR3 coding sequence is TGTGCCAGCAGTGAGAAAGGGACTAGGGCCTACAATGAGCAGTTCTTC. It encodes CASSEKGTRAYNEQFF. J is TRBJ2-1 and V is TRBV2; TRBD2 matches 8 bases. V lost 3 bases and J lost 2; bases outside the gene matches: 6. This CDR3 spans 16 amino acids. In germline, CDR1 is SNHLY, CDR2 FYNNEI.

This chain uses TRBV9 with TRBJ2-1, with 7 bases matching TRBD2. Germline CDR1 SGDLS, CDR2 YYNGEE. There are 17 residues in the CDR3. The V segment lost 0 bases and the J segment 8 bases; nucleotides outside the gene matches: 14. CDR3 nucleotide sequence: TGTGCCAGCAGCGTAGGGAATAGCGGGCCCCCGGGGGATGAGCAGTTCTTC. This encodes CASSVGNSGPPGDEQFF.

The chain is built from TRBV6-5 and TRBJ1-3; perhaps TRBD1 as D (5 bases). CDR1 and CDR2 from the germline V gene are MNHEY and SVGAGI. V was trimmed by 6 bases and J by 4 bases, leaving 10 bases between them. The CDR3 runs 13 residues. The CDR3, as DNA: TGTGCCAGCAGCGGGGGTTGGGGAAACACCATATATTTT. The encoded protein is CASSGGWGNTIYF.

The chain links TRBV5-5 to TRBJ1-2; D remains unclear. Germline assignment: CDR1 SGHKS and CDR2 YYEKEE (reference sequence). CDR3 size: 12 residues. V lost 0 bases to trimming and J lost 5 bases, with 5 bases between them. The CDR3 nucleotides are TGTGCCAGCAGCTTGGAGGTTTATGGCTACACCTTC. Translation gives CASSLEVYGYTF.

Concerning this clone itself: One end of the junction is discordant with germline, which a read error may explain. The V and J genes are TRBV29-1 and TRBJ1-1, with 9 nucleotides matching TRBD1. The V gene's germline CDR1 is SQVTM and CDR2 ANQGSEA. CDR3 length: 10 residues. The CDR3 nucleotides are TGCAGCGTTGCCAGGGACAGGGTCTACTTT. It codes for CSVARDRVYF.

V usage is TRBV7-2 and J usage is TRBJ2-7; 7 nucleotides line up with TRBD1. The CDR3 runs to 14 residues. Germline CDR1 SGHTA, CDR2 FQGNSA. Unmatched junction bases numbered 7, after V lost 6 bases and J lost 2 bases. CDR3 sequence: CASRDQTGPYEQYF. CDR3 in DNA: TGTGCCAGCAGGGACCAGACAGGGCCCTACGAGCAGTACTTC.

This chain uses TRBV18 with TRBJ2-5; TRBD2 aligns across 8 bases. The CDR3 extends over 15 amino acids. J gave up 4 bases and V 3 bases, and 7 bases lay outside the gene matches. Per germline, CDR1 KGHSH and CDR2 LQKENI. In nucleotides, the CDR3 is TGTGCCAGCTCACCTGGGAGTCTAGCGGGAGAGACCCAGTACTTC. This codes for CASSPGSLAGETQYF.

This clone occurred once. V and J are TRBV12-3 or TRBV12-4 and TRBJ2-3; 7 nucleotides line up with TRBD1. CDR3 length equals 12 residues. V lost 8 bases, J lost 3 bases, and 2 bases stayed unmatched. Here the CDR3 reads CASHRGTDTQYF. CDR3 sequence (DNA): TGTGCCAGCCACAGGGGAACAGATACGCAGTATTTT.

V usage is TRBV12-3 or TRBV12-4 and J usage is TRBJ1-1; a possible D gene is TRBD1 (6 bases). Trimming cost V 8 bases and J 4 bases, with 11 bases left between them. This CDR3 is 12 amino acids long. The CDR3: CASSGGVTEAFF. The CDR3 DNA reads as TGTGCCAGCTCGGGGGGCGTCACTGAAGCTTTCTTT.

V and J are TRBV30 and TRBJ2-7, with D perhaps TRBD2 (5 bases). This CDR3 has 11 amino acids. The ends were cut back, 3 bases at V and 6 bases at J, with 9 bases in the middle. CDR1 is GTSNPN, CDR2 SVGIG, per germline (reference sequence). The CDR3 DNA reads as TGTGCCTGGAGCGCTGGAGGCGAGCAGTACTTC. This codes for CAWSAGGEQYF.

The CDR3 loop reads CAWARQGMIYGYTF. The CDR3 DNA reads as TGTGCCTGGGCCCGACAGGGGATGATCTATGGCTACACCTTC. The chain is built from TRBV30 and TRBJ1-2, with 8 bases that match TRBD1. The CDR3 spans 14 residues. V dropped 5 bases and J dropped 4; count of bases not matched to a gene: 9. CDR1 is GTSNPN and CDR2 is SVGIG in the germline V gene (reference sequence).

The chain is built from TRBV7-3 and TRBJ2-2; no clear D. The CDR3 runs to 13 residues. Germline V CDR1 and CDR2: SGHTA, FQGTGA. Trimming stripped 2 bases from V and 7 bases from J, with 8 bases between. The CDR3 sequence: CASSLGNIGELFF. Here the CDR3 DNA reads TGTGCCAGCAGCTTAGGGAATATCGGGGAGCTGTTTTTT.

The chain links TRBV12-3 or TRBV12-4 to TRBJ1-1; D possibly corresponds to TRBD1 (6 bases). The germline V and J ends were trimmed by 6 bases and 5 bases, with 13 bases remaining between them. The CDR3 loop spans 13 amino acids. The CDR3 is CASRTGMRTEAFF. DNA for the CDR3: TGTGCCAGCAGAACAGGGATGAGAACTGAAGCTTTCTTT.

This clone was found once. The chain recombines TRBV28 with TRBJ1-2; no clear D gene. This CDR3 is 15 amino acids long. Germline values: CDR1 MDHEN, CDR2 SYDVKM. V shed 8 bases and J shed 0 bases, with 16 bases lying between them. The CDR3 region has the DNA TGTGCCAGCGCACGGGGTGGCCCAGCTAACTATGGCTACACCTTC. Protein: CASARGGPANYGYTF.

V gene TRBV11-2 combines with J gene TRBJ1-2, with D unresolved. Trimming removed 0 bases from V and 3 bases from J, with 11 bases in between. Germline-derived CDR1 and CDR2 are SGHAT and FQNNGV. The CDR3 is 15 amino acids. CDR3 in amino acids: CASSLEARADYGYTF. CDR3 DNA sequence: TGTGCCAGCAGCTTAGAGGCTAGAGCGGACTATGGCTACACCTTC.

The V and J genes are TRBV6-5 and TRBJ2-1, with a weak D call TRBD2 (6 bases). Germline assignment: CDR1 MNHEY and CDR2 SVGAGI. The CDR3 spans 15 residues. Trimming pared 6 bases from V and 5 bases from J, leaving 17 bases between. CDR3 residues: CASRGVGGINNEQFF. The CDR3 region has the DNA TGTGCCAGCAGGGGCGTCGGAGGGATTAACAATGAGCAGTTCTTC.

The chain couples TRBV5-4 to TRBJ1-1; maybe TRBD1 (5 bases). V was pared by 3 bases and J by 6 bases, with 9 bases between. Germline CDR1 reads SGHNT; CDR2 reads YYREEE (reference sequence). This CDR3 spans 12 amino acids. The CDR3 nucleotides are TGTGCCAGCAGCTCCTCGGGACCTGAAGCTTTCTTT. Translation: CASSSSGPEAFF.